One sample yielded the 22 T cell receptor beta chains listed below, sequenced in a study of long-term antiretroviral therapy in people with HIV. Sequencing relied on immunoSEQ assay v3.0, run at survey level. Method: immunoSEQ multiplex PCR; TCRdb's copy keeps in-frame clones and lacks some. The table lists some 22,000 clones, around four fifths of them singletons. The material was unsorted PBMCs, obtained 1.6 years after starting antiretroviral therapy. Receptors were obtained from a man aged 35 to 55 with HIV.

This clone was picked up a small number of times. V and J are TRBV5-1 and TRBJ1-6, with 8 bases lining up with TRBD1. Per the germline V gene, CDR1 is SGHRS and CDR2 is YFSETQ. The V segment lost 1 base and the J segment 7 bases; nucleotides outside the gene matches: 7. The CDR3 sequence is 16 residues long. For the CDR3, the DNA is TGCGCCAGCAGCTTGTGGGGACAGGTGATAAATTCACCCCTCCACTTT. Amino acid sequence: CASSLWGQVINSPLHF.

The V call is TRBV11-2, the J call TRBJ1-3; maybe TRBD1 (5 bases). Germline CDR1 reads SGHAT; CDR2 reads FQNNGV. Trimming shortened V by 2 bases and J by 0 bases, and 20 bases separated the two germline ends. This CDR3 contains 19 residues. CDR3 residues: CASSLWGSDSQSSGNTIYF. Here the CDR3 DNA reads TGTGCCAGCAGCTTATGGGGCAGTGACTCGCAGAGCTCTGGAAACACCATATATTTT.

This chain connects TRBV28 to TRBJ2-1; the match to TRBD2 covers 10 bases. This CDR3 spans 15 amino acids. The germline gives CDR1 MDHEN, CDR2 SYDVKM. With V trimmed by 2 bases and J by 14 bases, 12 bases remained unmatched. CDR3 in amino acids: CASSLTSGTPRREFF. DNA of the CDR3: TGTGCCAGCAGTTTAACTAGCGGGACTCCCCGACGCGAGTTCTTC.

This chain connects TRBV10-3 to TRBJ1-1, with D unresolved. Trimming cost V 1 base and J 3 bases, with 9 bases left between them. Germline V gene lookup returns CDR1 ENHRY and CDR2 SYGVKD. This CDR3 comprises 14 residues. The CDR3 coding sequence is TGTGCCATCAGTGAGTGGGGTCAGTACACTGAAGCTTTCTTT. This encodes CAISEWGQYTEAFF.

CDR3 sequence: CASSIGTGNGLSNQPQHF. DNA for the CDR3: TGTGCCAGTAGTATAGGGACAGGTAACGGCCTTAGCAATCAGCCCCAGCATTTT. The chain carries TRBV19 and TRBJ1-5; 7 bases line up with TRBD1. Germline values: CDR1 LNHDA, CDR2 SQIVND (reference sequence). The CDR3 runs to 18 residues. V dropped 1 base and J dropped 0; count of bases not matched to a gene: 9.

As for this clone: The junction departs from germline at one end; a sequencing error may be responsible. V is TRBV10-3 and J is TRBJ2-7; D is uncertain. The CDR3 is made up of 12 amino acids. Germline CDR1 and CDR2: ENHRY and SYGVKD. The CDR3 DNA reads TGTGCCAGCAGTTACTCCGAATACGAGCAGTACTTC. It codes for CASSYSEYEQYF.

J is TRBJ2-2 and V is TRBV7-9; D possibly corresponds to TRBD2 (6 bases). Trimming took off 2 bases at V and 7 bases at J, with 11 bases between the two ends. There are 14 residues in the CDR3. Germline V gives CDR1 SEHNR, CDR2 FQNEAQ (reference sequence). CDR3 sequence reads: CASSLWGDDGELFF. The CDR3 region has the DNA TGTGCCAGCAGCTTATGGGGGGACGACGGGGAGCTGTTTTTT.

This clone was recorded once. The chain is built from TRBV4-2 and TRBJ1-5; 7 bases map to TRBD1. Losses at the gene ends were 4 bases for V and 5 bases for J; bases not matched to a gene: 5. CDR3 length: 14 amino acids. The germline gives CDR1 LGHNA, CDR2 YNFKEQ. The CDR3 is CASSPYTGDQPQHF. CDR3 coding DNA: TGTGCCAGCAGCCCCTATACAGGGGATCAGCCCCAGCATTTT.

The J gene is TRBJ2-7, the V gene TRBV7-9; the D gene could be TRBD1 or TRBD2 (5 bases each). Germline values: CDR1 SEHNR, CDR2 FQNEAQ (reference sequence). The V end lost 7 bases, the J end lost 2 bases, and 15 bases lay between the germline ends. This CDR3 is 14 amino acids long. CDR3 sequence (DNA): TGTGCCAGCACCGGGGCGGCGGTCCCCTACGAGCAGTACTTC. Translated, it gives CASTGAAVPYEQYF.

This chain uses TRBV4-1 with TRBJ2-7, with D possibly being TRBD2 (5 bases). From germline, CDR1 is MGHRA and CDR2 YSYEKL. The V end was cut by 0 bases, the J end by 2 bases, with 20 bases between. This CDR3 is 18 amino acids long. The CDR3 sequence: CASSQDGGFGTDAYEQYF. The CDR3 DNA sequence: TGCGCCAGCAGCCAAGATGGAGGTTTCGGAACAGATGCCTACGAGCAGTACTTC.

The V gene is TRBV13, the J gene TRBJ1-1, with D maybe TRBD1 (5 bases). The CDR3 covers 15 residues. CDR1 is PRHDT and CDR2 is FYEKMQ in the germline V gene (reference sequence). V dropped 3 bases and J dropped 0 bases, with 11 bases sitting between them. CDR3 region: CASSFPSQVNTEAFF. The CDR3 DNA reads TGTGCCAGCAGCTTTCCATCACAGGTGAACACTGAAGCTTTCTTT.

This clone showed up just a few times. V gene TRBV15 combines with J gene TRBJ1-2, with 7 bases matching TRBD1. This CDR3 region has 12 residues. Trimming cost V 5 bases and J 10 bases; bases outside gene matches: 7. CDR1 is LNHNV and CDR2 is YYDKDF in the germline V gene (reference sequence). This chain's CDR3 is CATSLGQSSYTF. The CDR3 nucleotides read TGTGCCACCAGCTTGGGACAGAGCTCCTACACCTTC.

The V gene is TRBV15, the J gene TRBJ2-1; possible D gene TRBD2, 5 bases. From germline, CDR1 is LNHNV and CDR2 YYDKDF (reference sequence). V lost 5 bases to trimming and J lost 0 bases, with 11 bases between them. The CDR3 runs 15 residues. The CDR3 DNA reads as TGTGCCACCAGCCCCGAGGGCGGCTCCTACAATGAGCAGTTCTTC. This sequence encodes CATSPEGGSYNEQFF.

This clone was seen just once. The CDR3 loop is CASSPWTSGRGDTQYF. Written as DNA, the CDR3 is TGTGCCAGCAGCCCTTGGACTAGCGGGAGGGGAGATACGCAGTATTTT. V and J are TRBV7-9 and TRBJ2-3, with 15 nucleotides matching TRBD2. The J segment lost 5 bases and the V segment lost 5 bases, leaving 5 bases of the junction unmatched. In germline, CDR1 is SEHNR, CDR2 FQNEAQ (reference sequence). The CDR3 is made up of 16 amino acids.

This clone was counted only a few times. The chain recombines TRBV7-9 with TRBJ1-5; D might be TRBD1 (5 bases). The CDR3 extends over 15 amino acids. V was shortened by 4 bases and J by 2 bases, with 12 bases between the two germline ends. Per germline, CDR1 SEHNR and CDR2 FQNEAQ (reference sequence). As DNA, the CDR3 is TGTGCCAGCAGCTCCAATAGGGGTCGCAATCAGCCCCAGCATTTT. Protein sequence: CASSSNRGRNQPQHF.

The table lists this clone with a few counts. The rearrangement links TRBV28 to TRBJ2-1, with D possibly called TRBD1 or TRBD2 (6 bases each). The CDR3 contains 16 residues. Trimming stripped 6 bases from V and 6 bases from J, with 21 bases between. Germline V CDR1 and CDR2: MDHEN, SYDVKM. CDR3 protein: CASREGGLGGSNEQFF. The CDR3 DNA sequence: TGTGCCAGCAGAGAAGGCGGGTTAGGGGGGAGCAATGAGCAGTTCTTC.

V usage is TRBV4-1 and J usage is TRBJ2-1, with TRBD2 matching 12 bases. V shed 1 base and J 9 bases; nucleotides not matched to a gene: 7. This CDR3 has 16 amino acids. Per germline, CDR1 MGHRA and CDR2 YSYEKL. The CDR3 protein is CASSQGSSGGATEQFF. The CDR3 bases are TGCGCCAGCAGCCAAGGGTCTAGCGGGGGGGCCACTGAGCAGTTCTTC.

The CDR3 reads CASSVSDRELKDYGYTF. CDR3 DNA sequence: TGTGCCAGCAGCGTTTCTGACAGGGAGCTAAAGGACTATGGCTACACCTTC. The chain joins TRBV9 to TRBJ1-2; 7 bases fit TRBD1. The CDR3 contains 17 residues. Germline V gives CDR1 SGDLS, CDR2 YYNGEE. Trimming took 2 bases from V and 3 from J; bases not matched to a gene: 13.

The chain employs TRBV6-5 and TRBJ2-1; no clear D. Germline V gene data show CDR1 as MNHEY and CDR2 as SVGAGI. V was cut by 1 base and J by 5 bases, with 15 bases left in between. CDR3 length: 16 amino acids. CDR3 protein: CASSYLSGRYHNEQFF. CDR3 nucleotides: TGTGCCAGCAGTTACTTATCCGGCAGGTATCACAATGAGCAGTTCTTC.

V usage is TRBV6-5 and J usage is TRBJ2-7; unclear D gene. In germline, CDR1 is MNHEY, CDR2 SVGAGI. Trimming shortened V by 4 bases and J by 4 bases, and 11 bases separated the two germline ends. The CDR3 totals 13 residues. This CDR3 reads CASSSPPTYEQYF. The CDR3 region has the DNA TGTGCCAGCAGTTCCCCGCCGACTTACGAGCAGTACTTC.

The chain is built from TRBV9 and TRBJ2-7, with 11 bases that match TRBD2. CDR3 length equals 15 residues. The junction had 3 bases not matched to a gene; V was cut back by 4 bases and J by 0 bases. Germline lookup yields CDR1 SGDLS and CDR2 YYNGEE. CDR3 amino acids: CASSPTSGSSYEQYF. The CDR3 DNA reads TGTGCCAGCAGCCCTACTAGCGGGAGCTCCTACGAGCAGTACTTC.

This clone has a single count. The V gene is TRBV6-6, the J gene TRBJ2-3; TRBD1 is a possible D gene (6 bases). Germline V gives CDR1 MNHNY, CDR2 SVGAGI (reference sequence). Trimming removed 8 bases from V and 4 bases from J, with 10 bases in between. The CDR3 contains 12 residues. In DNA form, the CDR3 reads TGTGCCAGCCGCTCAGGGGCAGATACGCAGTATTTT. Translated: CASRSGADTQYF.